This TCR beta chain was recorded in a study of control samples from healthy donors and cancer patients. The method was immunoSEQ multiplex PCR; TCRdb's version includes in-frame clones alone and lacks a portion of them. The sample records roughly 170,000 clones, more than 85% being singletons. This CDR3 is built from 13 residues. Trimming took off 2 bases at V and 1 base at J, with 5 bases between the two ends. V gene TRBV12-3 or TRBV12-4 combines with J gene TRBJ1-1; the D is unclear. This TCR was recovered from a woman in her 40s in good health. Sequencing was carried out using blood. The CDR3 loop reads CASSLLENTEAFF. The CDR3 bases are TGTGCCAGCAGTTTACTGGAGAACACTGAAGCTTTCTTT.